This TCR beta chain emerged from a study of T cell clonality in common variable immunodeficiency. Findings and limits, study-wide: CVID subjects had higher TCRbeta clonality than healthy controls, most marked in about a third. CVID patient heterogeneity limited repertoire-clinical complication correlations. T cell subpopulation sequencing would be needed to explain CVID clonality.

This clone was found many times. Antigen unknown. The CDR3 end is not reached by the read, which stops 3 residues before it; the germline J gene fills it in. Equal genomic DNA amounts from CVID and control samples were sequenced. The protocol was immunoSEQ multiplex PCR, while the TCRdb copy is restricted to in-frame clones and leaves out a portion. The sample contains 30,000 to 40,000 clones, none occurring once; 2.5% to 3% lies in the top ten. V lost 3 bases to trimming and J lost 10 bases; unmatched junction nucleotides: 5. The germline V gene has CDR1 ENHRY and CDR2 SYGVKD. This CDR3 region has 14 residues.

This receptor was taken from a person aged 18-70 years in good health. V usage is TRBV10-3 and J usage is TRBJ1-6; 8 bases align to TRBD1. Sequenced input: peripheral blood mononuclear cells. The covered CDR3 bases are TGTGCCATCAGTGATCAGGGGGCGAAGTCACCC. This gives the protein CAISDQGAKSP. In full, the CDR3 is CAISDQGAKSPLHF.